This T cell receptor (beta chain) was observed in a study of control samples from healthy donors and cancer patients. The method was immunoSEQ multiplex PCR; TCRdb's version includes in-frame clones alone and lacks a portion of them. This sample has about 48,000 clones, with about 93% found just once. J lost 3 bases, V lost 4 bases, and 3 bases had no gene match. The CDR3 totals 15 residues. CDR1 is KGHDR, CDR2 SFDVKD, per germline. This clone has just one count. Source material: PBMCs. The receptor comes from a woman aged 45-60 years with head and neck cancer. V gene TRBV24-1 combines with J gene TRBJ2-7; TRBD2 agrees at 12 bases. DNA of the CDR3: TGTGCCACCAGTGACCTGACTAGCGGGGGCTACGAGCAGTACTTC. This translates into CATSDLTSGGYEQYF.